These 14 T cell receptor beta chains came from one sample sequenced in a study of T cells in Graves' hyperthyroidism and ophthalmopathy. The investigators amplified TCR beta CDR3 regions from RNA transcripts. In the first-round RT-PCR of the TCR CDR3, the HTBI primer set was used. In TCRdb, the multiplex PCR reads were re-called with MiXCR into one record per CDR3 protein. The table includes roughly 400,000 distinct CDR3 sequences, roughly 14% detected once. Input material: blood. These receptors came from a woman aged 18-29 years with Graves' hyperthyroidism that later progressed to Graves' ophthalmopathy.

This clonotype has at least ten counts. The chain couples TRBV20-1 to TRBJ1-2, with TRBD1 matching 7 bases. Germline lookup yields CDR1 DFQATT and CDR2 SNEGSKA (reference sequence). CDR3 length: 18 residues. J lost 0 bases, V lost 3 bases, and 16 bases had no gene match. This CDR3 is CSARALGRRDSTNYGYTF. The CDR3 nucleotides are TGCAGTGCTAGGGCCCTTGGGAGAAGGGACAGCACTAACTATGGCTACACCTTC.

Many counts were recorded for this clonotype. The J gene is TRBJ1-5, the V gene TRBV6-5, with D unclear. This CDR3 is 15 amino acids long. V was pared by 0 bases and J by 0 bases, with 6 bases between. In germline, CDR1 is MNHEY, CDR2 SVGAGI. This chain's CDR3 is CASSYSIFSNQPQHF. The CDR3 nucleotides read TGTGCCAGCAGTTACTCGATCTTTAGCAATCAGCCCCAGCATTTT.

This clonotype showed up just a few times. This chain joins TRBV24-1 and TRBJ2-1, with 7 bases matching TRBD2. This CDR3 region has 14 residues. The germline CDR1 and CDR2 sequences are KGHDR and SFDVKD. V was clipped by 3 bases and J by 12 bases; unmatched bases: 10. The CDR3 spells CATSDGSLAAGQFF. Here the CDR3 DNA reads TGTGCCACCAGTGATGGAAGCCTAGCGGCTGGGCAGTTCTTC.

There are many counts of this clonotype. V and J are TRBV5-1 and TRBJ2-5, with a weak D call TRBD2 (6 bases). CDR1 is SGHRS and CDR2 is YFSETQ in the germline V gene. V lost 4 bases to trimming and J lost 13 bases, with 17 bases between them. This CDR3 is built from 12 residues. In DNA, the CDR3 is TGCGCCAGCAGCGGGGAGGTGGGAAGGAGGTACTTC. Protein product: CASSGEVGRRYF.

To note about this clonotype: The junction differs from germline at one of its ends, possibly a read error. The rearrangement uses TRBV11-2 and TRBJ2-1, with D unclear. Germline V CDR1 and CDR2: SGHAT, FQNNGV. The CDR3 runs 11 residues. The CDR3: CASSLLSSQVF. The CDR3 DNA is TGTGCCAGCAGCTTATTAAGTTCCCAGGTCTTC.

For this clonotype: This may stem from a read error, because a much larger clone lies one nucleotide away. The chain recombines TRBV28 with TRBJ2-1; D gene unclear. Trimming removed 0 bases from V and 3 bases from J, with 12 bases in between. The CDR3 consists of 16 residues. Germline CDR1 and CDR2: MDHEN and SYDVKM. Here the CDR3 DNA reads TGTGCCAGCAGTTTATGCACCCCTCAGTACTACAATGAGCAGTTCTTC. Translated: CASSLCTPQYYNEQFF.

This chain links TRBV19 with TRBJ1-5; D may be TRBD1 (5 bases). This CDR3 contains 19 residues. The V gene lost 1 base and the J gene lost 4 bases, with 23 bases spanning the gap. Germline lookup yields CDR1 LNHDA and CDR2 SQIVND (reference sequence). CDR3 amino acids: CASSIVYVGGRRGNQPQHF. DNA of the CDR3: TGTGCCAGTAGTATAGTGTACGTCGGGGGGAGGAGAGGGAATCAGCCCCAGCATTTT.

This clonotype came up many times. CDR3 region: CASRHGPGTEAFF. CDR3 bases: TGTGCCAGCAGACATGGACCCGGCACTGAAGCTTTCTTT. The chain links TRBV28 to TRBJ1-1, with D uncertain. Trimming took 6 bases from V and 4 from J, leaving 12 bases between them. The germline V gene has CDR1 MDHEN and CDR2 SYDVKM. The CDR3 sequence is 13 residues long.

This clonotype was counted between two and nine times. The chain carries TRBV20-1 and TRBJ1-1; 9 bases agree with TRBD1. V shed 6 bases and J 5 bases; nucleotides not matched to a gene: 10. The germline gives CDR1 DFQATT, CDR2 SNEGSKA (reference sequence). The CDR3 is 14 residues long. The CDR3 protein is CSAKTGGSETEAFF. The CDR3 DNA sequence: TGCAGTGCCAAAACAGGGGGCAGTGAGACTGAAGCTTTCTTT.

This clonotype was seen a few times. The chain has TRBV13 and TRBJ2-1, with D perhaps TRBD1 (7 bases). The V gene's germline CDR1 is PRHDT and CDR2 FYEKMQ (reference sequence). The V end was cut by 3 bases, the J end by 8 bases, with 14 bases between. The CDR3 is 14 residues long. CDR3 coding DNA: TGTGCCAGCAGCTTTGGGCAGGGGGGCGATGAGCAGTTCTTC. It yields the protein CASSFGQGGDEQFF.

This clonotype was counted a few times. The chain uses TRBV5-1 and TRBJ1-1, with no clear D. CDR1 is SGHRS and CDR2 is YFSETQ in the germline V gene. The CDR3 has 12 residues. The V and J ends lost 7 bases and 3 bases respectively, with 10 bases between them. DNA of the CDR3: TGCGCCAGCGGAAGCGGGGACACTGAAGCTTTCTTT. Translation: CASGSGDTEAFF.

The genes are TRBV4-2 and TRBJ1-1; D gene unclear. The V end was cut by 3 bases, the J end by 1 base, with 12 bases between. Per the germline V gene, CDR1 is LGHNA and CDR2 is YNFKEQ. The CDR3 is 15 amino acids. CDR3 sequence (DNA): TGTGCCAGCAGCCACCCCCGCCGTGAGAACACTGAAGCTTTCTTT. Its protein is CASSHPRRENTEAFF.

This clonotype has a count of ten or more. This chain joins TRBV18 and TRBJ2-7; D is unclear. Trimming shortened V by 1 base and J by 2 bases, and 12 bases separated the two germline ends. There are 15 residues in the CDR3. Per germline, CDR1 KGHSH and CDR2 LQKENI. CDR3 nucleotides: TGTGCCAGCTCACCACAACAACAGTCCGCCTACGAGCAGTACTTC. Protein: CASSPQQQSAYEQYF.

In this sample, this clonotype turned up many times. This rearrangement joins TRBV20-1 to TRBJ2-2; TRBD1 agrees at 9 bases. In germline, CDR1 is DFQATT, CDR2 SNEGSKA (reference sequence). This CDR3 region has 15 residues. The junction had 3 bases not matched to a gene; V was cut back by 1 base and J by 3 bases. This CDR3 is CSARGDRAYTGELFF. In DNA form, the CDR3 reads TGCAGTGCTAGAGGGGACAGGGCCTACACCGGGGAGCTGTTTTTT.